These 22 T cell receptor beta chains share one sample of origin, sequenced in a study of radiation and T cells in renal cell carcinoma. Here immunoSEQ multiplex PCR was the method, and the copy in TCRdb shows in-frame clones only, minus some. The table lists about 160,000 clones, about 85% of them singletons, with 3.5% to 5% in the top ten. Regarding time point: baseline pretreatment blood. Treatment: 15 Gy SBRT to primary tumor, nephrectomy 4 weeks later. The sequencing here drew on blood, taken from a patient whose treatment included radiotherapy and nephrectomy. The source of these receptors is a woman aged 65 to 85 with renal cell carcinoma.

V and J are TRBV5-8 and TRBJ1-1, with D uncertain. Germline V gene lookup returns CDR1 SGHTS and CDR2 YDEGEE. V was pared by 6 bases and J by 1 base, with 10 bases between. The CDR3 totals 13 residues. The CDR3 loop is CASTPGWNTEAFF. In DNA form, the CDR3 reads TGTGCCAGCACGCCCGGATGGAACACTGAAGCTTTCTTT.

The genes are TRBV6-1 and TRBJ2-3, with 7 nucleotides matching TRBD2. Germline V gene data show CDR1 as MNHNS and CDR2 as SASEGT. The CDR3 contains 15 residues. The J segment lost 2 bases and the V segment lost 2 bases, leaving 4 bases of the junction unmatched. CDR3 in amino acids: CASSESSGATDTQYF. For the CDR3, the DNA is TGTGCCAGCAGTGAATCCAGCGGGGCCACAGATACGCAGTATTTT.

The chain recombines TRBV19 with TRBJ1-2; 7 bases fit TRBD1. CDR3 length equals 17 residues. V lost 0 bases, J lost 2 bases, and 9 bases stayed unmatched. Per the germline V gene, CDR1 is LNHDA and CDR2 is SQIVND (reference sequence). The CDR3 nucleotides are TGTGCCAGTAGTATAGATCTCTCCTCGACAGGGAACTATGGCTACACCTTC. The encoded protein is CASSIDLSSTGNYGYTF.

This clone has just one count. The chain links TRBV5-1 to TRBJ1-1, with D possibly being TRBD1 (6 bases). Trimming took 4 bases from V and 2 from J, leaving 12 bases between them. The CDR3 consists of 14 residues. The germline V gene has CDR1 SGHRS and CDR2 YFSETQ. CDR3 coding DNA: TGCGCCAGCAGCGCCCAGGGGTCAAACACTGAAGCTTTCTTT. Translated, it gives CASSAQGSNTEAFF.

The CDR3: CASSGGGTGGQPQHF. The CDR3 DNA reads as TGTGCCAGCAGCGGAGGGGGGACAGGGGGCCAGCCCCAGCATTTT. This chain links TRBV7-2 with TRBJ1-5; 12 nucleotides match TRBD1. This CDR3 contains 15 residues. Germline assignment: CDR1 SGHTA and CDR2 FQGNSA. Trimming took 5 bases from V and 7 from J; bases not matched to a gene: 6.

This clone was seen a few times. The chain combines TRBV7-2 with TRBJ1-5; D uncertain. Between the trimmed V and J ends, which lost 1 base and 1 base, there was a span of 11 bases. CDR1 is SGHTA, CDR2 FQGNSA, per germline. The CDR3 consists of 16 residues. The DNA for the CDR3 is TGTGCCAGCAGCTTAGTACTAGGGCTGAGCAATCAGCCCCAGCATTTT. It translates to CASSLVLGLSNQPQHF.

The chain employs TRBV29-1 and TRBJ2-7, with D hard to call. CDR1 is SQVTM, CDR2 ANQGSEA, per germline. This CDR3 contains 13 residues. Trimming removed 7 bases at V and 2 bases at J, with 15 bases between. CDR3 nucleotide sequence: TGCAGCGCTTTGGTACCTGCGCCCTACGAGCAGTACTTC. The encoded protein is CSALVPAPYEQYF.

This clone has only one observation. CDR3 loop: CASSLGGETGGYTF. Written as DNA, the CDR3 is TGCGCCAGCAGCTTGGGCGGGGAAACTGGAGGCTACACCTTC. The V and J genes are TRBV5-1 and TRBJ1-2; unclear D gene. This CDR3 has 14 residues. Per the germline V gene, CDR1 is SGHRS and CDR2 is YFSETQ. V lost 0 bases and J lost 8, with 14 bases in between.

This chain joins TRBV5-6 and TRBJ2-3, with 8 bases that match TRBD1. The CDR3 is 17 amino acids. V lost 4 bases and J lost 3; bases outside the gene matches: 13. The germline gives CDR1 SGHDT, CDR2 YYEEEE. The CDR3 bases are TGTGCCAGCAGCCCCCAGGACAGGGCGATTTTAACAGATACGCAGTATTTT. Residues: CASSPQDRAILTDTQYF.

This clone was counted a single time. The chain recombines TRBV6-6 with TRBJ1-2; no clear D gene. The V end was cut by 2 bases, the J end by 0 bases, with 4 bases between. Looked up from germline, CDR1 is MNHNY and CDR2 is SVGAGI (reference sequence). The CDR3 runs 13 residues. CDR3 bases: TGTGCCAGCAGTTACGGGCCTAACTATGGCTACACCTTC. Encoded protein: CASSYGPNYGYTF.

CDR3 loop: CASINSAASGNTIYF. For the CDR3, the DNA is TGTGCCAGCATCAATTCAGCAGCCTCTGGAAACACCATATATTTT. The rearrangement links TRBV7-9 to TRBJ1-3; no reliable D call. Between the trimmed V and J ends, which lost 7 bases and 0 bases, there was a span of 13 bases. Looked up from germline, CDR1 is SEHNR and CDR2 is FQNEAQ (reference sequence). There are 15 residues in the CDR3.

The CDR3 bases are TGTGCCAGCAGTTCTACAGGGGAGGGGAGCAATCAGCCCCAGCATTTT. Its protein is CASSSTGEGSNQPQHF. The chain links TRBV27 to TRBJ1-5; 7 bases are a match to TRBD1. The CDR3 runs 16 residues. The germline V gene has CDR1 MNHEY and CDR2 SMNVEV (reference sequence). After removal of 4 bases from V and 1 base from J, the junction contained 7 bases not matched to a gene.

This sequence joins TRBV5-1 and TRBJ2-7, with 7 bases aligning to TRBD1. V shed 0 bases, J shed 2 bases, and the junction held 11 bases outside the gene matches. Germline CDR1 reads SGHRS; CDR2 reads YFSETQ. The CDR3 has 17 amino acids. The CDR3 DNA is TGCGCCAGCAGCTTGGCCAGACAGGGATCGTCGGCCTACGAGCAGTACTTC. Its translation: CASSLARQGSSAYEQYF.

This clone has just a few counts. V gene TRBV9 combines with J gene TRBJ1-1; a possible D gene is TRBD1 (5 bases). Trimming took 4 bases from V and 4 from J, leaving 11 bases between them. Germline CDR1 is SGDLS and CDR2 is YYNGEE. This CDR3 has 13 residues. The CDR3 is CASSQQGVTEAFF. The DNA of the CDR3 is TGTGCCAGCAGCCAGCAGGGAGTCACTGAAGCTTTCTTT. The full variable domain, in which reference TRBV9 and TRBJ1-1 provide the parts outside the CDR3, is DSGVTQTPKHLITATGQRVTLRCSPRSGDLSVYWYQQSLDQGLQFLIQYYNGEERAKGNILERFSAQQFPDLHSELNLSSLELGDSALYFCASSQQGVTEAFFGQGTRLTVV.

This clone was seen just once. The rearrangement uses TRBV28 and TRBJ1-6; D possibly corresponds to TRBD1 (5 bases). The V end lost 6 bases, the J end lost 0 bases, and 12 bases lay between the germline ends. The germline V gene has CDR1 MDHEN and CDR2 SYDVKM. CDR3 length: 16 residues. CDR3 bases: TGTGCCAGCAGGGTGACAGAGAGCTCCTATAATTCACCCCTCCACTTT. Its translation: CASRVTESSYNSPLHF. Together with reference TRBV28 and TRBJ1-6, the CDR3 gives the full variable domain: DVKVTQSSRYLVKRTGEKVFLECVQDMDHENMFWYRQDPGLGLRLIYFSYDVKMKEKGDIPEGYSVSREKKERFSLILESASTNQTSMYLCASRVTESSYNSPLHFGNGTRLTVT.

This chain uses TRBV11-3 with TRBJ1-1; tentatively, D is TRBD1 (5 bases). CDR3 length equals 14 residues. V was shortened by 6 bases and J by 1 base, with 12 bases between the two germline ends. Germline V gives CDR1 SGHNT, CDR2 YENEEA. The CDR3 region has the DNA TGTGCCAGCAGTTGGGGCGGACAGAACACTGAAGCTTTCTTT. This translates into CASSWGGQNTEAFF.

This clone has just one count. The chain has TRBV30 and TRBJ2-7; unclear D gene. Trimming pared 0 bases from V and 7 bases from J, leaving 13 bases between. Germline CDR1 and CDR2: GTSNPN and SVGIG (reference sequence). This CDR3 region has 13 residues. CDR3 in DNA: TGTGCCTGGAGTGTAGGATCCCCCTCGGAGCAGTACTTC. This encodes CAWSVGSPSEQYF.

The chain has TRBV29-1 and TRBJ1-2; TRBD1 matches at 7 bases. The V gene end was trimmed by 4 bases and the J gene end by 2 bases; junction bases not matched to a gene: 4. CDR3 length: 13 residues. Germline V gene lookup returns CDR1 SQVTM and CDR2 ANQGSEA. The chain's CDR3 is CSVATGANYGYTF. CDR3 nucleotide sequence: TGCAGCGTTGCAACAGGGGCCAACTATGGCTACACCTTC.

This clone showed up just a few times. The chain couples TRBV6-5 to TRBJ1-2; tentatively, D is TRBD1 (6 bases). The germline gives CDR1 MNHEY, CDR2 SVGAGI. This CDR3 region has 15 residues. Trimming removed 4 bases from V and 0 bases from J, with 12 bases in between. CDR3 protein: CASSFTGNSNYGYTF. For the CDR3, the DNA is TGTGCCAGCAGTTTCACAGGGAACTCTAACTATGGCTACACCTTC.

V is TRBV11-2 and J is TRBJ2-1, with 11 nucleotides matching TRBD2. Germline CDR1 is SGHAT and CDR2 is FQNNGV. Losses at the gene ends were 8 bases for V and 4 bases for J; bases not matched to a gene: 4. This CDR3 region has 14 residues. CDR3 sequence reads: CASRRLAGYNEQFF. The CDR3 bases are TGTGCCAGCCGACGACTAGCGGGGTACAATGAGCAGTTCTTC.

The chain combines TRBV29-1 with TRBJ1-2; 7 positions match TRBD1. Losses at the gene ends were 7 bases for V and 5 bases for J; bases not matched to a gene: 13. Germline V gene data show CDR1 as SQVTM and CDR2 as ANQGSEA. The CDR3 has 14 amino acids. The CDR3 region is CSAVDRDLGYGYTF. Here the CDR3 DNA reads TGCAGCGCTGTCGACAGGGACTTAGGGTATGGCTACACCTTC.

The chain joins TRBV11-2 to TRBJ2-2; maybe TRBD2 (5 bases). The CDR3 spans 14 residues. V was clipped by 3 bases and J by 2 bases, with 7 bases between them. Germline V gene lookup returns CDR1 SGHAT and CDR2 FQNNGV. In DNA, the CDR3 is TGTGCCAGCAGCTTCAGGACTAACACCGGGGAGCTGTTTTTT. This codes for CASSFRTNTGELFF.